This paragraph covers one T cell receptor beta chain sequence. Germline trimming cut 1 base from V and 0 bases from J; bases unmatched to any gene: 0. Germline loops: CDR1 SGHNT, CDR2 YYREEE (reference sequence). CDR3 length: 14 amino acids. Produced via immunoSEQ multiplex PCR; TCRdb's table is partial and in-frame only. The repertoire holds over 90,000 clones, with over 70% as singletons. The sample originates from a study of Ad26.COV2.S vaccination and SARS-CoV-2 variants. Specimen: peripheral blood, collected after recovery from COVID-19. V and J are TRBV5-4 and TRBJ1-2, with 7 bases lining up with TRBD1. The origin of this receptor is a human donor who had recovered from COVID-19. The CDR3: CASSLTGANYGYTF. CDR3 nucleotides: TGTGCCAGCAGCTTGACAGGGGCTAACTATGGCTACACCTTC.